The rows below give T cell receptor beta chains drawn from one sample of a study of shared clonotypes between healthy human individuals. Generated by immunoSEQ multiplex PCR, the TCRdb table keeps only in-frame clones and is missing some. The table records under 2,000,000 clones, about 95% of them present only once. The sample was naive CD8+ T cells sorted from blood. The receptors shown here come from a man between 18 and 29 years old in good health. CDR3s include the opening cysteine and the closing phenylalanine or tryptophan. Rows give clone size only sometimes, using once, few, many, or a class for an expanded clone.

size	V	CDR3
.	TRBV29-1	CSVGPAYEQYF
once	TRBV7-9	CANEGVGNEQFF
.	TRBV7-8	CASSFGTGLSSYEQYF
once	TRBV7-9	CASSLEGTGDYEQYF
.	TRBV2	CASSVHAGGSTGELFF
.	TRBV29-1	CSVLDPGGPDTQYF
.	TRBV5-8	CASSPEDSVYEQYF
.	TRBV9	CASSVGLAGYEQYF
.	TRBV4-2	CASSPSGTGAYEQYF
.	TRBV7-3	CASSLIAGGYEQYF
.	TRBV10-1	CASSELSGQGPLGQYF
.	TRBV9	CASSVELATQETQYF
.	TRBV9	CASSVKGRSNEQFF
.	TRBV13	CASSPRDSSYEQYF
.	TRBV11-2	CASSAGTNEHQETQYF
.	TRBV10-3	CAISESTGAPDTF
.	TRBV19	CASSIMGETQPQHF
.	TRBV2	CASSDPGTQETQYF
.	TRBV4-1	CASSQGWGGETQYF
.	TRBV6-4	CASSGKLSYEQYF
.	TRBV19	CASSIQGEYQPQHF
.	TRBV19	CASSVGLQGMDTEAFF
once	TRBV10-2	CASSEWTPSLNEQYF
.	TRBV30	CAWSSLNQPQHF
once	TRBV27	CASSSRDIGTSGESYNEQFF
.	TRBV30	CAWSDPAAQLFF
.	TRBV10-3	CATGLADSYEQYF
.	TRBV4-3	CASSQRSGGLETQYF
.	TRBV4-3	CASSQDRLGHYGYTF
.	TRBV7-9	CASSFADQPQHF
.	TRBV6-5	CASSFPGGTQYF
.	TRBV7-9	CASSPAGFRETQYF
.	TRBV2	CASSLLAGPVEQYF
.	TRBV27	CASGRVDTDTQYF
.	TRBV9	CASSLGRRGDTEAFF
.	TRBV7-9	CASRSTSGGTYEQYF
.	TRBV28	CASSLYLRLTWEKLFF
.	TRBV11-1	CASSLEAGMVQETQYF
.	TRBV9	CASSGTQTGITEAFF
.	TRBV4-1	CASSQGTVASYEQYF
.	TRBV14	CASSQSYITNYGYTF
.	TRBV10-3	CAISPDSNYGYTF
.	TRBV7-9	CASSPTGTSGTDTQYF
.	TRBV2	CASSGLDRPFYGYTF
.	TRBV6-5	CASSLWDSGANVLTF
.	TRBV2	CASTGLKAGELFF
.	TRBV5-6	CASSLGFGLDEQFF
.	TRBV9	CASSPDRYYEQYF
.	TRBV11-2	CASSLGGGINQPQHF
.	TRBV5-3	CARSKPGTGRETQYF
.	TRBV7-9	CASSWAEGRLEAFF
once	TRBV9	CASSADGLGAYEQYF
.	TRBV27	CASSLSITGGPRNEQFF
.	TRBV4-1	CASSHGVSTDTQYF
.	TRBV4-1	CASSQGIDTQYF